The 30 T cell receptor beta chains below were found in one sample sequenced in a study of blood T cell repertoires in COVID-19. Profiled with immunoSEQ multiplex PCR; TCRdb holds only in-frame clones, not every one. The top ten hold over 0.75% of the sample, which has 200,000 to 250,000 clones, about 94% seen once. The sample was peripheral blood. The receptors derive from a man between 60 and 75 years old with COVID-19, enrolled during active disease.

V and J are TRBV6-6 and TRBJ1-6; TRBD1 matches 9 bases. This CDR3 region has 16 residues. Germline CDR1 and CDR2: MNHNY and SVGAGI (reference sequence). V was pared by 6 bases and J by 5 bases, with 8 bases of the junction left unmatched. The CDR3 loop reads CASRLYRDRDNSPLHF. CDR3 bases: TGTGCCAGCAGACTATACCGGGACAGGGATAATTCACCCCTCCACTTT.

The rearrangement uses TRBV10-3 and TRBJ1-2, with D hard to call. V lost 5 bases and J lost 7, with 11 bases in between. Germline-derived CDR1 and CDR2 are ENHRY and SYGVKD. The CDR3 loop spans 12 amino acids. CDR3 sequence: CAISSADRGYTF. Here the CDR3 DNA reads TGTGCCATCAGTTCGGCGGATCGTGGCTACACCTTC.

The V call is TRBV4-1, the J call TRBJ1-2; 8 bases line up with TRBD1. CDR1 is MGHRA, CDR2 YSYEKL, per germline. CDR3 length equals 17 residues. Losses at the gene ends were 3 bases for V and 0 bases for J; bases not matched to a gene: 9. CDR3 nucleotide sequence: TGCGCCAGCAGCCAGGACCCTTCGACAGGGGCTAACTATGGCTACACCTTC. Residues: CASSQDPSTGANYGYTF.

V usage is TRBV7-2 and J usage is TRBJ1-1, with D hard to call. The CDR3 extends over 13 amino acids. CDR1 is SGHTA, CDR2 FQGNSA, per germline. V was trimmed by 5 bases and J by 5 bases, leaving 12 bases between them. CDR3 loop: CASSPGLWTEAFF. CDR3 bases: TGTGCCAGCAGCCCTGGACTTTGGACTGAAGCTTTCTTT.

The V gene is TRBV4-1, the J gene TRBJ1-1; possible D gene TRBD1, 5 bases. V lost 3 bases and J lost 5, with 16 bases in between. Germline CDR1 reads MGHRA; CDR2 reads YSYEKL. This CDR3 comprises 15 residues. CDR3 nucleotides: TGCGCCAGCAGCCACCCCCGGGGGGTAAGGACTGAAGCTTTCTTT. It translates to CASSHPRGVRTEAFF.

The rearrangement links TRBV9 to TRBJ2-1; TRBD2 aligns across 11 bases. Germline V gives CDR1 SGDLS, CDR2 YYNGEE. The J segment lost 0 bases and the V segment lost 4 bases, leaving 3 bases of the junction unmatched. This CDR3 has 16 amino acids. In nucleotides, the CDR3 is TGTGCCAGCAGCAAAACTAGCGGGAGCTCCTACAATGAGCAGTTCTTC. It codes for CASSKTSGSSYNEQFF.

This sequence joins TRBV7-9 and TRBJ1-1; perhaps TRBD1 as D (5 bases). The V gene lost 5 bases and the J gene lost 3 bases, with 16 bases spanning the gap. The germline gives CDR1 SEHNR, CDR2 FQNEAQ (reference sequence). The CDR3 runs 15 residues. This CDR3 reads CASSLVTGVYTEAFF. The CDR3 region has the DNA TGTGCCAGCAGCCTGGTTACGGGGGTTTACACTGAAGCTTTCTTT.

For the CDR3, the DNA is TGTGCCAGCAGCGCCGGCGGGAGAGGGGGTGGCGGGAATACGCAGTATTTT. As protein: CASSAGGRGGGGNTQYF. V is TRBV9 and J is TRBJ2-3; D is perhaps TRBD2 (7 bases). Deletions cut 3 bases from V and 7 bases from J, with 24 bases between. This CDR3 region has 17 residues. Germline CDR1 reads SGDLS; CDR2 reads YYNGEE.

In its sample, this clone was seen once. In DNA, the CDR3 is TGTGCCAGCAGCCAACTAGTCGGGTCCTACAATGAGCAGTTCTTC. Protein sequence: CASSQLVGSYNEQFF. The chain joins TRBV14 to TRBJ2-1; D call uncertain. Germline CDR1 reads SGHDN; CDR2 reads FVKESK. The V end lost 2 bases, the J end lost 1 base, and 9 bases lay between the germline ends. This CDR3 contains 15 residues.

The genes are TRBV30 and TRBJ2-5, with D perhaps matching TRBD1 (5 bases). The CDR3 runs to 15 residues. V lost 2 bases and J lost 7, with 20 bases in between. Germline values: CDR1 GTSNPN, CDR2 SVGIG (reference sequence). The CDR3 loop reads CAWSPGQGRVATQYF. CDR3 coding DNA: TGTGCCTGGAGTCCCGGGCAGGGTAGAGTGGCGACCCAGTACTTC.

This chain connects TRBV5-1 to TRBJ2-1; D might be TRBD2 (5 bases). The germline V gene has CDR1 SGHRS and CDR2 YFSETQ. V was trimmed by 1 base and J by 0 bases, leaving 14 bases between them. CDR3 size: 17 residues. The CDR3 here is CASSLRAVGDSYNEQFF. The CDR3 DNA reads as TGCGCCAGCAGCTTGAGAGCGGTCGGGGACTCCTACAATGAGCAGTTCTTC.

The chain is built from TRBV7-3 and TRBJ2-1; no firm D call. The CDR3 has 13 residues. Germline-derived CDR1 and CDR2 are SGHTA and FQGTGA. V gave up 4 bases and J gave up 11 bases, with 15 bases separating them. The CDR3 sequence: CASSYQITDKQFF. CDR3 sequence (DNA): TGTGCCAGCAGCTACCAAATCACAGATAAGCAGTTCTTC. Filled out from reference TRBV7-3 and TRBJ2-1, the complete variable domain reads GAGVSQTPSNKVTEKGKYVELRCDPISGHTALYWYRQSLGQGPEFLIYFQGTGAADDSGLPNDRFFAVRPEGSVSTLKIQRTERGDSAVYLCASSYQITDKQFFGPGTRLTVL.

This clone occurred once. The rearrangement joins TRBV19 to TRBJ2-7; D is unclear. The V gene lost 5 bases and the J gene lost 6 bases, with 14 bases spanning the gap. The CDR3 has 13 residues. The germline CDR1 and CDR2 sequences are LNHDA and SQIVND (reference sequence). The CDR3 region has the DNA TGTGCCAGTAGTGGTATCCTCGGTCCCGAGCAGTACTTC. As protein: CASSGILGPEQYF.

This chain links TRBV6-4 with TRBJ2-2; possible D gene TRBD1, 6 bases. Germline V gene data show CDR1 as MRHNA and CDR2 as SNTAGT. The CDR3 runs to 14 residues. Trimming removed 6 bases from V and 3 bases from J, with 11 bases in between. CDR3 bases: TGTGCCAGCAGACAGGGTGTTGACACCGGGGAGCTGTTTTTT. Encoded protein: CASRQGVDTGELFF.

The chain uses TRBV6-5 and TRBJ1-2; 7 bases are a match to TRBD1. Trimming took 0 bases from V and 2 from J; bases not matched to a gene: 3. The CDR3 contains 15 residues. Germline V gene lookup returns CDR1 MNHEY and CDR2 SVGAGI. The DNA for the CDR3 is TGTGCCAGCAGTTACTCGGCAGGGGGGAACTATGGCTACACCTTC. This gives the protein CASSYSAGGNYGYTF.

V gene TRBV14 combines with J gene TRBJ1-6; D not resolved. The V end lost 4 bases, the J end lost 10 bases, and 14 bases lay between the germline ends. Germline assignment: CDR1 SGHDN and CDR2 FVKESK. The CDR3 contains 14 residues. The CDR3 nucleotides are TGTGCCAGCAGCCGTGGAGGAGTGAGGTCACCCCTCCACTTT. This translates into CASSRGGVRSPLHF. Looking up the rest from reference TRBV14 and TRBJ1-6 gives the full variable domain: EAGVTQFPSHSVIEKGQTVTLRCDPISGHDNLYWYRRVMGKEIKFLLHFVKESKQDESGMPNNRFLAERTGGTYSTLKVQPAELEDSGVYFCASSRGGVRSPLHFGNGTRLTVT.

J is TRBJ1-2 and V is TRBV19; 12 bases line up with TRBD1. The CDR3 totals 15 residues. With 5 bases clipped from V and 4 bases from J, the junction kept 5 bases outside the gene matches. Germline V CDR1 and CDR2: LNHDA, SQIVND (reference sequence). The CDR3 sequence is CASSEPGQGAYGYTF. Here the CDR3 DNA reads TGTGCCAGTAGTGAACCGGGACAGGGGGCCTATGGCTACACCTTC.

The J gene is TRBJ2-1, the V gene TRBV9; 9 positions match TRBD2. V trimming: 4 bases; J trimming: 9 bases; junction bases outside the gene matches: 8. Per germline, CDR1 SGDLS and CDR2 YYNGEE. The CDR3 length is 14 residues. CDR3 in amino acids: CASSYLAGAGEQFF. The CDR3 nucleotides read TGTGCCAGCAGCTACTTAGCGGGGGCGGGTGAGCAGTTCTTC.

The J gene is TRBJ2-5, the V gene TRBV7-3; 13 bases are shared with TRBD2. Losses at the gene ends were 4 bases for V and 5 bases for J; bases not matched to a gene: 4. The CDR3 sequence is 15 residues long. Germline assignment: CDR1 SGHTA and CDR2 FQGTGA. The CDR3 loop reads CASSSGLAGTETQYF. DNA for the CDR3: TGTGCCAGCAGCTCGGGACTAGCGGGAACTGAGACCCAGTACTTC.

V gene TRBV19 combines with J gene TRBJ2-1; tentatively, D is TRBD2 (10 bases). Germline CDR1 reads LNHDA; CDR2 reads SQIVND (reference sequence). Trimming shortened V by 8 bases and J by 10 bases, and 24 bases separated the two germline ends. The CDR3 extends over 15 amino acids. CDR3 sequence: CASYRGLAGVTEQFF. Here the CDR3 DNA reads TGTGCCAGTTACAGGGGGCTAGCGGGAGTAACCGAGCAGTTCTTC.

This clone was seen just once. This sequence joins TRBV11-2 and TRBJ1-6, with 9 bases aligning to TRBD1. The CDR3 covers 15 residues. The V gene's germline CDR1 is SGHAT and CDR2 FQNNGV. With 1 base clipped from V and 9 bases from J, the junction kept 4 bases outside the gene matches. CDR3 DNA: TGTGCCAGCAGCTTAGCGGACAGGGGCGGTTCACCCCTCCACTTT. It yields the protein CASSLADRGGSPLHF.

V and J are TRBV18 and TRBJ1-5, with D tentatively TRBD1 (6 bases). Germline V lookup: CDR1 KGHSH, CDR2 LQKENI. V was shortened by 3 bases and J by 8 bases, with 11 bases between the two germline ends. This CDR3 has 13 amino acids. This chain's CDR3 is CASSPDSAEPQHF. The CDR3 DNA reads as TGTGCCAGCTCACCGGACAGTGCGGAGCCCCAGCATTTT.

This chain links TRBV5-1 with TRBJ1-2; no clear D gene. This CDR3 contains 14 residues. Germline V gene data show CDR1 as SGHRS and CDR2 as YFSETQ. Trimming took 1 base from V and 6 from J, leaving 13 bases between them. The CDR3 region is CASSLPGAGDGYTF. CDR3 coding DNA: TGCGCCAGCAGCTTGCCGGGAGCGGGCGATGGCTACACCTTC.

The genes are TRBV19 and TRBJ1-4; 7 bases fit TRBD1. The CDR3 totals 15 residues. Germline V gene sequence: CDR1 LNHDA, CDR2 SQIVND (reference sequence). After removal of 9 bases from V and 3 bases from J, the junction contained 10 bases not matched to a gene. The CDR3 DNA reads TGTGCCAGCAGGTCCCCGGGACAGCCTAATGAAAAACTGTTTTTT. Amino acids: CASRSPGQPNEKLFF.

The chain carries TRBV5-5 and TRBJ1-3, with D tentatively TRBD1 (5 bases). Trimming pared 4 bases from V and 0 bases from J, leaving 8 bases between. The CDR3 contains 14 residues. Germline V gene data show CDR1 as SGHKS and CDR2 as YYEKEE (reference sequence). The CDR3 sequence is CASSRGDSGNTIYF. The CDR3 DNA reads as TGTGCCAGCAGCCGGGGGGACTCTGGAAACACCATATATTTT.

The CDR3 reads CASRDQGARGEAFF. The CDR3 region has the DNA TGTGCCAGCCGAGACCAGGGGGCACGTGGTGAAGCTTTCTTT. This chain links TRBV6-1 with TRBJ1-1; 8 bases fit TRBD1. The CDR3 is made up of 14 amino acids. Per germline, CDR1 MNHNS and CDR2 SASEGT. Trimming cost V 8 bases and J 7 bases; bases outside gene matches: 12.

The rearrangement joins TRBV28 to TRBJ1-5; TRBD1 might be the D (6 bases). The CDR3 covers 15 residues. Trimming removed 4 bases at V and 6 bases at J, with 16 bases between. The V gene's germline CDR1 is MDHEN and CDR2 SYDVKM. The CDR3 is CASSWGQGKAQPQHF. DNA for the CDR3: TGTGCCAGCAGTTGGGGGCAGGGTAAAGCTCAGCCCCAGCATTTT.

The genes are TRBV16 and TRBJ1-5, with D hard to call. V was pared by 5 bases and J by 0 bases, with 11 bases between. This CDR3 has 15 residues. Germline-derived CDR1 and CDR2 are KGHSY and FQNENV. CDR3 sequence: CASSSQANSNQPQHF. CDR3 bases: TGTGCCAGCAGCTCCCAGGCAAATAGCAATCAGCCCCAGCATTTT.

The CDR3 bases are TGTGCCAGCAGCCTCTCAGGGGGCAGGCAGTATGAAAAACTGTTTTTT. Amino acid sequence: CASSLSGGRQYEKLFF. The chain couples TRBV7-9 to TRBJ1-4; 8 nucleotides agree with TRBD1. CDR1 and CDR2 (germline): SEHNR, FQNEAQ (reference sequence). V was pared by 5 bases and J by 6 bases, with 11 bases of the junction left unmatched. There are 16 residues in the CDR3.

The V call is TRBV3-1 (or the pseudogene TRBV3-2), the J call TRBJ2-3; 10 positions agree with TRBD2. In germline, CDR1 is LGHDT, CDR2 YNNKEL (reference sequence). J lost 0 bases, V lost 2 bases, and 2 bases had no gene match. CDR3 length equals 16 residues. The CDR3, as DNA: TGTGCCAGCAGCCAACGGACTAGCGGTAGCACAGATACGCAGTATTTT. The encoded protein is CASSQRTSGSTDTQYF.